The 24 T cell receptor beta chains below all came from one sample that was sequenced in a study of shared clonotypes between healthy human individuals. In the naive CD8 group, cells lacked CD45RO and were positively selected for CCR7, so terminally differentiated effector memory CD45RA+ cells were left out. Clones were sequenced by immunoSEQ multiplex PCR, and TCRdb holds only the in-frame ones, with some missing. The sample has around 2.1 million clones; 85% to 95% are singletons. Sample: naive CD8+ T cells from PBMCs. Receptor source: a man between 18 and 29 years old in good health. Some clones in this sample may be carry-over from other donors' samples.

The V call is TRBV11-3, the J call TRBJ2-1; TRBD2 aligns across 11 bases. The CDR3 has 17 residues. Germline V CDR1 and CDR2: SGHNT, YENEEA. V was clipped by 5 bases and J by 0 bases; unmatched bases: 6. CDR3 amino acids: CASSLSTSGTSYNEQFF. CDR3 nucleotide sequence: TGTGCCAGCAGCCTCTCGACTAGCGGGACCTCCTACAATGAGCAGTTCTTC.

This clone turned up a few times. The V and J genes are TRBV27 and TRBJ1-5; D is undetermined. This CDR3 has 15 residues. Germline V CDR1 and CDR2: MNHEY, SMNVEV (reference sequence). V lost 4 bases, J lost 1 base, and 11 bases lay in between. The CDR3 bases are TGTGCCAGCAGTTCAGCGGAGTCGAGCAATCAGCCCCAGCATTTT. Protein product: CASSSAESSNQPQHF.

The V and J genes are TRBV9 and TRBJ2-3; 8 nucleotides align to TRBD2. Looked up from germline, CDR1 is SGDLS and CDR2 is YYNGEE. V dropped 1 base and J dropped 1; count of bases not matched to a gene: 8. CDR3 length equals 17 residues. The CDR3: CASSVNRMTSGTDTQYF. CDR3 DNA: TGTGCCAGCAGCGTAAATCGAATGACTAGCGGCACAGATACGCAGTATTTT.

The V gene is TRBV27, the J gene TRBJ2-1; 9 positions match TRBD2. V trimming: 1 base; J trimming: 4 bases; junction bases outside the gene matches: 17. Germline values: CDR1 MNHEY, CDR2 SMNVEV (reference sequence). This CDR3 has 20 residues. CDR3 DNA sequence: TGTGCCAGCAGTTTATTAGGTCCAGCTAGCGGGAAGGGGACTTACAATGAGCAGTTCTTC. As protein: CASSLLGPASGKGTYNEQFF.

The CDR3 bases are TGTGCCAGCAGTTCGTTTACAGGGCCTAATCAGCCCCAGCATTTT. As protein: CASSSFTGPNQPQHF. The rearrangement joins TRBV27 to TRBJ1-5; D may be TRBD1 (6 bases). CDR1 and CDR2 from the germline V gene are MNHEY and SMNVEV (reference sequence). The CDR3 covers 15 residues. The V end was cut by 4 bases, the J end by 4 bases, with 14 bases between.

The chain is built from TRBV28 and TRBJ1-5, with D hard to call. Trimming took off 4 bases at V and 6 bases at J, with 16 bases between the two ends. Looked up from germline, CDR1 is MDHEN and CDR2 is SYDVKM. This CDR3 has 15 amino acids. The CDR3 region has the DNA TGTGCCAGCAGTTCGGGTGGGGAGTGGGGTCAGCCCCAGCATTTT. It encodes CASSSGGEWGQPQHF.

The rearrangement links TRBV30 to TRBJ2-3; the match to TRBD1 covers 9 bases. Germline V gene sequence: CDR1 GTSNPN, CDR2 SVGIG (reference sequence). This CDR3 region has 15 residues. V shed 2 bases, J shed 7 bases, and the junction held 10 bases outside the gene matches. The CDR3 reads CAWSLWNRGQNTQYF. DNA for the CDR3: TGTGCCTGGAGTCTATGGAACAGGGGGCAAAATACGCAGTATTTT.

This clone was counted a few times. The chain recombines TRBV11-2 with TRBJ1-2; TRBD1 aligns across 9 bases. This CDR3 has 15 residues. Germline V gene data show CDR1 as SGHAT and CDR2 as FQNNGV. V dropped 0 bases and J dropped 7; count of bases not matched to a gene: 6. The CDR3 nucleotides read TGTGCCAGCAGCTTAGATGGACAGGGGTTCCCTGGCTACACCTTC. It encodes CASSLDGQGFPGYTF.

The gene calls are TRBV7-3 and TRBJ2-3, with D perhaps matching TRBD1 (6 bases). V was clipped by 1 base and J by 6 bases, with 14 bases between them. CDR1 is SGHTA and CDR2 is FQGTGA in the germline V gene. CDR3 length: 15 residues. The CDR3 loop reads CASSLRGGRGDTQYF. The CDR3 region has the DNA TGTGCCAGCAGCTTAAGAGGAGGCAGGGGTGATACGCAGTATTTT.

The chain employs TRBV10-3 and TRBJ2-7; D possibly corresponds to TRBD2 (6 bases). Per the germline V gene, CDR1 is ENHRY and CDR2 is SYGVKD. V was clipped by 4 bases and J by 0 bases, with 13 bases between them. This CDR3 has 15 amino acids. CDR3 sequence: CAISGGDGISYEQYF. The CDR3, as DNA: TGTGCCATCAGTGGGGGGGACGGAATCTCCTACGAGCAGTACTTC.

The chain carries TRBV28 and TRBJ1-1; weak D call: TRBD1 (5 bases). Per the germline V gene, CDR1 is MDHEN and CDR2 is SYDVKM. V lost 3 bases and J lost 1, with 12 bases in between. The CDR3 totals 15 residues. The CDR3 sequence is CASSFRPGPNTEAFF. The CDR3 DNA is TGTGCCAGCAGTTTTCGGCCGGGACCGAACACTGAAGCTTTCTTT.

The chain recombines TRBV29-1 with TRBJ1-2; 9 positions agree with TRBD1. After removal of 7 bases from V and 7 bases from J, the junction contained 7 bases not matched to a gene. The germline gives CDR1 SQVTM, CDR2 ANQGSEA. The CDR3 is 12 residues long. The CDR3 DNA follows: TGCAGCGCCCGAACAGGGGGCTTTGGCTACACCTTC. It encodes CSARTGGFGYTF.

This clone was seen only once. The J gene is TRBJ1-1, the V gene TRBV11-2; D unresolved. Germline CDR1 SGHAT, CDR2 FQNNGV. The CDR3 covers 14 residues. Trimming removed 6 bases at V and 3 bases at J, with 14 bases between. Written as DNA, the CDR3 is TGTGCCAGCAGTGGTTGGGGAATCCACACTGAAGCTTTCTTT. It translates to CASSGWGIHTEAFF.

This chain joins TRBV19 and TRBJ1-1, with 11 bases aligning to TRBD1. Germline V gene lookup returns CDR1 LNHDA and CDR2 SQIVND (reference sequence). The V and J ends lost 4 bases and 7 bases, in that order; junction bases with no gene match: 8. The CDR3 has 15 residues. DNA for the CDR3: TGTGCCAGTAGTAGGGGACAGGGGGTACTACATGAAGCTTTCTTT. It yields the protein CASSRGQGVLHEAFF.

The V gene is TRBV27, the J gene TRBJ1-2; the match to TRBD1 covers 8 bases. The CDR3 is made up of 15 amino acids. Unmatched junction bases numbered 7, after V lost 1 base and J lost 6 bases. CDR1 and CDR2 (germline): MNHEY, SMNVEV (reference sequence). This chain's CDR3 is CASSLWGRGPNGYTF. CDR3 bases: TGTGCCAGCAGTTTATGGGGCAGGGGGCCGAATGGCTACACCTTC.

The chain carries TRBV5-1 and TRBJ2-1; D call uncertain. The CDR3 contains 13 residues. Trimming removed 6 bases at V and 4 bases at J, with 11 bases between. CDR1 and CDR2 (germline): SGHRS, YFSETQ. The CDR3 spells CASTSVAYNEQFF. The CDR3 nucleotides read TGCGCCAGCACAAGTGTAGCTTACAATGAGCAGTTCTTC.

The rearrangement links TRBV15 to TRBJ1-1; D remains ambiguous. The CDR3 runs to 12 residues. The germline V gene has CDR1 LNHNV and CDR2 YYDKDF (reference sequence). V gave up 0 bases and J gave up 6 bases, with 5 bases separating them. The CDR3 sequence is CATSREGSEAFF. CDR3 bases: TGTGCCACCAGCAGAGAAGGGTCTGAAGCTTTCTTT.

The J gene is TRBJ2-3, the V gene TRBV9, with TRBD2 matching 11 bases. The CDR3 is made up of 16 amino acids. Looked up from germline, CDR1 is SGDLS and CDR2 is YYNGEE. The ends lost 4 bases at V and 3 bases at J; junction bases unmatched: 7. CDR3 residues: CASSQRASGRTDTQYF. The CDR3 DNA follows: TGTGCCAGCAGCCAAAGGGCTAGCGGGAGGACAGATACGCAGTATTTT.

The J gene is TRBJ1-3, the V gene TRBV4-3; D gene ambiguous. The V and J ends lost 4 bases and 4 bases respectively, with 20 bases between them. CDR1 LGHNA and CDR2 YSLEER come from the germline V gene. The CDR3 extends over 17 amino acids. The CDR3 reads CASSRSMVGVSGNTIYF. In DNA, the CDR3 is TGCGCCAGCAGCCGCTCTATGGTGGGAGTGTCCGGAAACACCATATATTTT.

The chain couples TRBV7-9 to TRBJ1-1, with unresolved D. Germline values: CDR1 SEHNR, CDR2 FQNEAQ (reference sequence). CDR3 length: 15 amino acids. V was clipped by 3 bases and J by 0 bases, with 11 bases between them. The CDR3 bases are TGTGCCAGCAGCTTCCCGGACGGTTTGAACACTGAAGCTTTCTTT. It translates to CASSFPDGLNTEAFF.

CDR3 residues: CASRWGKRESYNEQFF. As DNA, the CDR3 is TGTGCCAGCAGGTGGGGGAAACGGGAGTCCTACAATGAGCAGTTCTTC. The chain links TRBV7-9 to TRBJ2-1; D perhaps matches TRBD2 (6 bases). Germline CDR1 and CDR2: SEHNR and FQNEAQ (reference sequence). This CDR3 is built from 16 residues. The V and J ends lost 6 bases and 1 base respectively, with 16 bases between them.

This chain's CDR3 is CASKFYGYTF. The CDR3 region has the DNA TGTGCCAGCAAGTTCTATGGCTACACCTTC. This chain uses TRBV6-1 with TRBJ1-2, with D uncertain. Per the germline V gene, CDR1 is MNHNS and CDR2 is SASEGT. The V gene lost 7 bases and the J gene lost 4 bases, with 4 bases spanning the gap. The CDR3 runs to 10 residues.

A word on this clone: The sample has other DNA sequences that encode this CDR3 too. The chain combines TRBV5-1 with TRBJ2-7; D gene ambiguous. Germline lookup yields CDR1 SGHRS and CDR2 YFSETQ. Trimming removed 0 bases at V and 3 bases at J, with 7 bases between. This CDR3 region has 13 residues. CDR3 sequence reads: CASSLGQIYEQYF. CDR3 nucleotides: TGCGCCAGCAGCTTGGGGCAGATCTACGAGCAGTACTTC.

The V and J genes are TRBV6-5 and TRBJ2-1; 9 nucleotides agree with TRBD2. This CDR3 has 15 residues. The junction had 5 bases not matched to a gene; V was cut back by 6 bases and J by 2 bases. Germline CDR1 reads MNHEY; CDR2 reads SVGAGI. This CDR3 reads CASSNKRGAYNEQFF. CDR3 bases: TGTGCCAGCAGCAACAAGCGGGGGGCCTACAATGAGCAGTTCTTC.